These 25 T cell receptor beta chains were all obtained from the same sample, sequenced in a study of neurological immune-mediated disorders. Via MiXCR, TCRdb re-called the 5' RACE reads, giving one row per CDR3 protein. The sample has roughly 25,000 distinct CDR3 sequences, about 2.6% seen once. Sequenced: PBMCs. The receptors here all came from a woman aged 45 to 65 with multiple sclerosis.

By frequency in the sample, this clonotype is medium-sized. The chain carries TRBV7-6 and TRBJ2-3, with TRBD2 matching over 8 bases. Trimming at V came to 4 bases and at J to 4 bases, leaving 7 bases not matched to a gene. CDR1 and CDR2 (germline): SGHVS, FNYEAQ. CDR3 length: 15 residues. The CDR3 DNA reads as TGTGCCAGCAGCTCCCAGACTAGCGCAGCAGATACGCAGTATTTT. Amino acid sequence: CASSSQTSAADTQYF.

This clonotype appeared many times. This sequence joins TRBV20-1 and TRBJ1-2; TRBD1 matches 7 bases. Looked up from germline, CDR1 is DFQATT and CDR2 is SNEGSKA (reference sequence). The CDR3 has 14 amino acids. V was clipped by 3 bases and J by 7 bases; unmatched bases: 11. CDR3 DNA sequence: TGCAGTGCTAGGCAATTCGACAGGGCTGGTGGCTACACCTTC. Protein sequence: CSARQFDRAGGYTF.

This clonotype was seen ten or more times. V and J are TRBV5-1 and TRBJ1-1; D perhaps matches TRBD1 (6 bases). Trimming took 0 bases from V and 2 from J, leaving 8 bases between them. The CDR3 spans 14 residues. Germline-derived CDR1 and CDR2 are SGHRS and YFSETQ. CDR3 in DNA: TGCGCCAGCAGCTTGGTACAGGGAAACACTGAAGCTTTCTTT. Amino acids: CASSLVQGNTEAFF.

This clonotype was counted at least ten times. The chain combines TRBV29-1 with TRBJ2-4; D remains ambiguous. V lost 6 bases to trimming and J lost 0 bases, with 9 bases between them. The germline V gene has CDR1 SQVTM and CDR2 ANQGSEA. The CDR3 spans 13 residues. The CDR3 loop reads CSVSSLAKNIQYF. The CDR3 DNA reads as TGCAGCGTCTCCTCCTTAGCCAAAAACATTCAGTACTTC.

There are many counts of this clonotype. V gene TRBV20-1 combines with J gene TRBJ2-7; D ambiguous. CDR3 length equals 11 residues. CDR1 is DFQATT and CDR2 is SNEGSKA in the germline V gene (reference sequence). V gave up 2 bases and J gave up 5 bases, with 7 bases separating them. This chain's CDR3 is CSARSRDEQYF. DNA for the CDR3: TGCAGTGCTAGATCTAGGGACGAGCAGTACTTC.

This clonotype was seen at least ten times. This sequence joins TRBV7-9 and TRBJ2-1; 13 bases are a match to TRBD2. This CDR3 comprises 16 residues. Germline values: CDR1 SEHNR, CDR2 FQNEAQ (reference sequence). The V segment lost 5 bases and the J segment 5 bases; nucleotides outside the gene matches: 6. CDR3 DNA: TGTGCCAGCAGCATACTAGCGGGGGGGCCGAACAATGAGCAGTTCTTC. It is translated as CASSILAGGPNNEQFF.

This clonotype was found many times. The chain is built from TRBV12-3 or TRBV12-4 and TRBJ1-5, with 8 bases identical to TRBD1. The junction had 8 bases not matched to a gene; V was cut back by 3 bases and J by 7 bases. The CDR3 covers 15 residues. In DNA, the CDR3 is TGTGCCAGCAGTTTTGATCAGGGGGCTGGGCAGCCCCAGCATTTT. Encoded protein: CASSFDQGAGQPQHF.

There are many counts of this clonotype. The V gene is TRBV11-2, the J gene TRBJ2-1; a possible D gene is TRBD2 (6 bases). CDR1 is SGHAT, CDR2 FQNNGV, per germline. V was cut by 5 bases and J by 8 bases, with 10 bases left in between. The length of the CDR3 is 12 residues. CDR3: CASSQLADEQFF. As DNA, the CDR3 is TGTGCCAGCAGCCAACTAGCAGATGAGCAGTTCTTC.

This clonotype came up many times. V gene TRBV20-1 combines with J gene TRBJ1-1, with a possible D match to TRBD1 (5 bases). CDR3 length equals 15 residues. V was cut by 0 bases and J by 4 bases, with 15 bases left in between. Germline V lookup: CDR1 DFQATT, CDR2 SNEGSKA (reference sequence). CDR3 protein: CSARDRGGGGTEAFF. DNA for the CDR3: TGCAGTGCTAGAGATCGTGGGGGTGGGGGCACTGAAGCTTTCTTT.

Many counts were recorded for this clonotype. The chain employs TRBV4-3 and TRBJ1-2; D call uncertain. The V gene's germline CDR1 is LGHNA and CDR2 YSLEER. V gave up 0 bases and J gave up 0 bases, with 11 bases separating them. CDR3 size: 16 residues. The CDR3 protein is CASSQDGWATNYGYTF. The CDR3 DNA is TGCGCCAGCAGCCAAGATGGGTGGGCAACTAACTATGGCTACACCTTC.

This clonotype was seen many times. This chain connects TRBV20-1 to TRBJ2-3; D might be TRBD2 (6 bases). CDR1 and CDR2 (germline): DFQATT, SNEGSKA (reference sequence). The CDR3 sequence is 14 residues long. V shed 3 bases and J shed 6 bases, with 16 bases lying between them. In DNA, the CDR3 is TGCAGTGCTAGTCACGGGGGTCTTGTGGATACGCAGTATTTT. It codes for CSASHGGLVDTQYF.

The chain combines TRBV4-2 with TRBJ2-5; D possibly matches TRBD1 or TRBD2 (6 bases each). The CDR3 has 14 residues. Trimming pared 4 bases from V and 4 bases from J, leaving 13 bases between. CDR1 and CDR2 from the germline V gene are LGHNA and YNFKEQ. CDR3 in amino acids: CASSPEGGSETQYF. DNA for the CDR3: TGTGCCAGCAGCCCGGAGGGGGGATCAGAGACCCAGTACTTC.

This clonotype was counted ten times or more. The chain recombines TRBV20-1 with TRBJ1-1; D not resolved. Germline V lookup: CDR1 DFQATT, CDR2 SNEGSKA (reference sequence). The V and J ends lost 5 bases and 5 bases respectively, with 18 bases between them. The CDR3 has 14 residues. CDR3 residues: CSALKPSGGTEAFF. The DNA for the CDR3 is TGCAGTGCTCTAAAACCTTCTGGCGGAACTGAAGCTTTCTTT.

The rearrangement joins TRBV7-2 to TRBJ2-1; D perhaps matches TRBD2 (6 bases). The V end was cut by 5 bases, the J end by 4 bases, with 15 bases between. This CDR3 has 15 residues. Germline CDR1 reads SGHTA; CDR2 reads FQGNSA. The CDR3 nucleotides read TGTGCCAGCAGCCGTGCGGGGAAACCATACAATGAGCAGTTCTTC. It specifies CASSRAGKPYNEQFF.

Ten or more counts support this clonotype. V and J are TRBV28 and TRBJ1-2, with TRBD1 as a possible D gene (6 bases). This CDR3 contains 15 residues. V dropped 3 bases and J dropped 2 bases, with 13 bases sitting between them. Germline loops: CDR1 MDHEN, CDR2 SYDVKM. CDR3 loop: CASSLRTVENYGYTF. The CDR3 DNA reads as TGTGCCAGCAGTTTGAGGACAGTGGAGAACTATGGCTACACCTTC.

This clonotype was seen many times. The J gene is TRBJ2-1, the V gene TRBV5-5; perhaps TRBD2 as D (6 bases). The germline V gene encodes CDR1 SGHKS and CDR2 YYEKEE (reference sequence). V lost 0 bases and J lost 5, with 9 bases in between. The CDR3 has 14 amino acids. The DNA for the CDR3 is TGTGCCAGCAGCTTGGTTAGCGGAAACAATGAGCAGTTCTTC. It specifies CASSLVSGNNEQFF.

Ten or more counts support this clonotype. The V gene is TRBV10-3, the J gene TRBJ2-7, with a tentative D call TRBD2 (5 bases). V gave up 6 bases and J gave up 4 bases, with 10 bases separating them. CDR1 and CDR2 (germline): ENHRY, SYGVKD. CDR3 length equals 12 residues. The CDR3 is CAISLSGYEQYF. CDR3 coding DNA: TGTGCCATCAGCTTGAGCGGTTACGAGCAGTACTTC.

The table lists this clonotype with many counts. This chain connects TRBV7-6 to TRBJ2-7; possible D gene TRBD1, 8 bases. From germline, CDR1 is SGHVS and CDR2 FNYEAQ. V was trimmed by 3 bases and J by 6 bases, leaving 15 bases between them. The CDR3 has 14 amino acids. The CDR3 DNA reads as TGTGCCAGCAGCTTGGGAACAGGGGGGGGCGAGCAGTACTTC. Translation: CASSLGTGGGEQYF. Full variable domain (rest looked up from reference TRBV7-6 and TRBJ2-7): GAGVSQSPRYKVTKRGQDVALRCDPISGHVSLYWYRQALGQGPEFLTYFNYEAQQDKSGLPNDRFSAERPEGSISTLTIQRTEQRDSAMYRCASSLGTGGGEQYFGPGTRLTVT.

This clonotype has only a few counts. The chain has TRBV20-1 and TRBJ2-3; unclear D gene. V lost 0 bases and J 6 bases, leaving 19 bases between the germline ends. CDR3 size: 16 residues. From germline, CDR1 is DFQATT and CDR2 SNEGSKA (reference sequence). The CDR3 region has the DNA TGCAGTGCTAGAGATACGGTTACAAAACTCAAGGATACGCAGTATTTT. It specifies CSARDTVTKLKDTQYF.

This clonotype has a count of ten or more. The chain has TRBV12-3 or TRBV12-4 and TRBJ2-2; no clear D gene. This CDR3 contains 11 residues. Between the trimmed V and J ends, which lost 6 bases and 7 bases, there was a span of 6 bases. CDR3 sequence: CASRRSGELFF. The CDR3 region has the DNA TGTGCCAGCAGGAGGAGCGGGGAGCTGTTTTTT.

This clonotype was recorded many times. V gene TRBV4-2 combines with J gene TRBJ1-4, with 9 bases matching TRBD1. Looked up from germline, CDR1 is LGHNA and CDR2 is YNFKEQ. The length of the CDR3 is 14 residues. V was pared by 3 bases and J by 9 bases, with 5 bases of the junction left unmatched. CDR3 bases: TGTGCCAGCAGCCAGAACAGGGGGCCTCAAAAACTGTTTTTT. Translated: CASSQNRGPQKLFF.

By share, this clonotype counts as medium-sized. The rearrangement uses TRBV5-1 and TRBJ1-1; D gene ambiguous. There are 13 residues in the CDR3. The V end was cut by 4 bases, the J end by 0 bases, with 7 bases between. Germline-derived CDR1 and CDR2 are SGHRS and YFSETQ. The CDR3 is CASSPGLNTEAFF. DNA of the CDR3: TGCGCCAGCAGCCCCGGTTTGAACACTGAAGCTTTCTTT.

This clonotype was observed many times. This chain uses TRBV27 with TRBJ1-1; TRBD1 is a possible D gene (5 bases). The germline V gene encodes CDR1 MNHEY and CDR2 SMNVEV (reference sequence). The CDR3 extends over 16 amino acids. With 6 bases removed from V and 1 base from J, the gap between germline ends came to 18 bases. The chain's CDR3 is CASRVLGEGTNTEAFF. The CDR3, as DNA: TGTGCCAGCAGAGTCCTGGGTGAGGGGACGAACACTGAAGCTTTCTTT.

This clonotype was observed at least ten times. J is TRBJ1-1 and V is TRBV5-1; TRBD1 aligns across 7 bases. J lost 4 bases, V lost 0 bases, and 3 bases had no gene match. The germline gives CDR1 SGHRS, CDR2 YFSETQ. The CDR3 is made up of 14 amino acids. CDR3 loop: CASSLAQGGTEAFF. The CDR3 nucleotides are TGCGCCAGCAGCTTGGCCCAGGGGGGCACTGAAGCTTTCTTT. The entire variable domain, with the rest obtained from reference TRBV5-1 and TRBJ1-1, is as follows: KAGVTQTPRYLIKTRGQQVTLSCSPISGHRSVSWYQQTPGQGLQFLFEYFSETQRNKGNFPGRFSGRQFSNSRSEMNVSTLELGDSALYLCASSLAQGGTEAFFGQGTRLTVV.

By share of the sample, this clonotype is medium-sized. The chain combines TRBV12-3 or TRBV12-4 with TRBJ2-2, with TRBD2 identical over 9 bases. V was pared by 3 bases and J by 4 bases, with 6 bases of the junction left unmatched. The CDR3 has 16 residues. This chain's CDR3 is CASSFPSGAVTGELFF. The CDR3 DNA reads as TGTGCCAGCAGTTTTCCTAGCGGGGCCGTCACCGGGGAGCTGTTTTTT.